The 14 T cell receptor beta chains below all came from one sample that was sequenced in a study of CD8+ T cells in alopecia areata. Extraction of RNA preceded its reverse transcription into cDNA, which served as the sequencing template. The data were produced by immunoSEQ multiplex PCR, yet TCRdb's version contains in-frame clones alone and is incomplete. The sample gives 90,000 to 130,000 clones, none seen only once, and the top ten clones hold around 19%. The sample comprised lesional skin. All receptors come from a C3H/HeJ mouse with alopecia areata. Strain haplotype at MHC: H2-k.

This clone was recorded a few times. Gene names are the mouse ones. The read ends 4 residues shy of where the CDR3 ends; the end is completed using the germline J gene. The chain couples TRBV19 to TRBJ1-2; tentative D call: TRBD1 (6 bases). The CDR3 sequence is 15 residues long. Germline values: CDR1 FNHDT, CDR2 SITEND (reference sequence). V was clipped by 4 bases and J by 0 bases, with 13 bases between them. The CDR3 reads CASSLTGTTNSDYTF. Partial CDR3 DNA: TGTGCCAGCAGTCTCACCGGGACAACAAACTCC.

As to this clone: Genes here carry mouse names. Other DNA sequences of this sample code for an identical CDR3. The sequenced part of the CDR3 DNA is TGCACCTGCAGTGGGACTGGGGGAGGGTATGCT. Its translation is CTCSGTGGGYA. The full CDR3 is CTCSGTGGGYAEQFF. This chain links TRBV1 with TRBJ2-1; 10 bases line up with TRBD2. The CDR3 is cut off 4 residues early in the read; its end comes from the germline J gene. Trimming at V came to 4 bases and at J to 4 bases, leaving 4 bases not matched to a gene. CDR1 is NSQYPW, CDR2 LRSPGD, per germline (reference sequence). This CDR3 comprises 15 residues.

This clone was recorded a few times. All gene names here are mouse names. With the read ending 4 residues before the CDR3 end, the germline J gene is used to fill in that end. J is TRBJ2-7 and V is TRBV17; D call uncertain. CDR1 and CDR2 (germline): MNHDT, YYDKIL. The CDR3 totals 15 residues. The V end was cut by 0 bases, the J end by 0 bases, with 9 bases between. The sequenced CDR3 bases are TGTGCTAGCAGTAGAGATCAAACAGCCTCCTAT. The encoded protein is CASSRDQTASY. The CDR3 in full is CASSRDQTASYEQYF.

A note on this clone: Mouse gene names apply. This CDR3 reads CASSGPGRGLYEQYF. Incomplete CDR3 DNA: TGTGCCAGCAGTGGCCCGGGCAGGGGGCTCTAT. The V gene is TRBV13-1, the J gene TRBJ2-7, with 8 bases aligning to TRBD1. The read ends 4 residues before the CDR3 terminus; that terminus is restored from the germline J gene. The J segment lost 3 bases and the V segment lost 3 bases, leaving 8 bases of the junction unmatched. Germline CDR1 is NSHNY and CDR2 is SYGAGN. This CDR3 region has 15 residues.

Comment on this clone: Gene and germline names: mouse. The CDR3 sequence is CTCSETGKEDEQYF. Partial CDR3 DNA: TGCACCTGCAGTGAGACAGGGAAAGAAGAT. V gene TRBV1 combines with J gene TRBJ2-7; 7 bases are shared with TRBD1. The read finishes 4 residues shy of the CDR3 end, and the germline J gene is used to complete it. The CDR3 contains 14 residues. Germline CDR1 reads NSQYPW; CDR2 reads LRSPGD (reference sequence).

In this sample, this clone turned up a few times. Genes and germline come from the mouse. The CDR3 end lies 4 residues beyond the end of the read and is filled in from the germline J gene. This chain uses TRBV13-1 with TRBJ2-7; 7 positions agree with TRBD1. This CDR3 comprises 12 residues. Germline V gene lookup returns CDR1 NSHNY and CDR2 SYGAGN. CDR3 in amino acids: CASTQQGYEQYF. The sequenced CDR3 bases are TGTGCCAGCACCCAACAGGGGTAT.

This clone was found a few times. These gene names are mouse names. The same CDR3 arises from other DNA sequences in this sample as well. The sequenced part of the CDR3 DNA is TGTGCAAGCAGCTTACGGACTGGGGGGCAAGAC. This encodes CASSLRTGGQD. The complete CDR3 sequence is CASSLRTGGQDTQYF. The chain uses TRBV16 and TRBJ2-5; 11 nucleotides align to TRBD2. The missing CDR3 end, 4 residues past where the read stops, is filled in from the germline J gene. The CDR3 consists of 15 residues. Germline V gene data show CDR1 as SGHSA and CDR2 as FRNQAP. V lost 2 bases and J lost 3; bases outside the gene matches: 1.

Details on this clone: Gene names denote mouse genes. The CDR3 end falls 4 residues outside the read, so it is completed with the germline J gene. The V and J genes are TRBV19 and TRBJ2-5, with D unclear. Trimming took 6 bases from V and 0 from J, leaving 5 bases between them. The V gene's germline CDR1 is FNHDT and CDR2 SITEND (reference sequence). CDR3 size: 12 residues. The CDR3 here is CASTSNQDTQYF. The sequenced part of the CDR3 DNA is TGTGCCAGCACCAGTAACCAAGAC.

This clone was seen more than once but under ten times. Mouse gene names and germline throughout. The CDR3 extends 4 residues past the end of the read, so its final part is completed from the germline J gene. The chain is built from TRBV13-3 and TRBJ1-1, with TRBD1 matching 7 bases. This CDR3 has 15 residues. Germline assignment: CDR1 NNHDY and CDR2 SYVADS. Incomplete CDR3 DNA: TGTGCCAGCAGTGACCCTGACAGGGCAGGGACA. It yields the protein CASSDPDRAGT. In full, the CDR3 reads CASSDPDRAGTEVFF.

This clone occurred many times. Genes and germline come from the mouse. Read data end 4 residues before the CDR3 end; the end is taken from the germline J gene. The chain uses TRBV13-3 and TRBJ1-1, with TRBD1 identical over 11 bases. V shed 0 bases, J shed 3 bases, and the junction held 1 base outside the gene matches. Germline CDR1 NNHDY, CDR2 SYVADS. The CDR3 runs 15 residues. The DNA read from the CDR3 is TGTGCCAGCAGTGATGGGACAGGGGGCGACACA. It codes for CASSDGTGGDT. In full, the CDR3 reads CASSDGTGGDTEVFF.

On this clone itself: TCRdb's protein does not match the DNA translation at residue 12; the protein provided is translated from the DNA. Mouse germline and gene names are used. The sequenced fragment ends 3 residues before the CDR3 boundary, so the rest is inferred from the germline J gene. The V gene is TRBV13-3, the J gene TRBJ1-6; 8 bases are shared with TRBD1. TRBJ1-6 is an ORF, with its function uncertain. The germline V gene encodes CDR1 NNHDY and CDR2 SYVADS. This CDR3 contains 15 residues. V trimming: 5 bases; J trimming: 7 bases; junction bases outside the gene matches: 8. The CDR3 sequence: CASRNRGGGNSPLYF. The part of the CDR3 DNA that was read is TGTGCCAGCAGGAACAGGGGGGGTGGCAATTCGCCC.

In its sample, this clone was seen a few times. The genes and germline here are from mouse. Read data end 4 residues before the CDR3 end; the end is taken from the germline J gene. This sequence joins TRBV13-3 and TRBJ2-1; weak D call: TRBD1 (6 bases). Trimming left V 0 bases short and J 1 base short, with 11 bases between. The germline CDR1 and CDR2 sequences are NNHDY and SYVADS. The CDR3 totals 16 residues. The DNA read from the CDR3 is TGTGCCAGCAGTGATGGCCAGGGGAAGAACTATGCT. As protein: CASSDGQGKNYA. In full, the CDR3 reads CASSDGQGKNYAEQFF.

Comment on this clone: The gene names given are mouse names. The read falls 4 residues short of the CDR3 end, and the missing part is taken from the germline J gene. V usage is TRBV1 and J usage is TRBJ1-1; unclear D gene. The germline gives CDR1 NSQYPW, CDR2 LRSPGD (reference sequence). V was pared by 2 bases and J by 1 base, with 8 bases between. This CDR3 region has 14 residues. CDR3 sequence: CTCSAFGENTEVFF. CDR3 DNA, as far as it was read: TGCACCTGCAGTGCATTTGGGGAAAACACA.

This clone was seen many times. The listed genes are named as in mouse. With the read ending 4 residues before the CDR3 end, the germline J gene is used to fill in that end. This chain connects TRBV13-3 to TRBJ2-3; TRBD2 agrees at 8 bases. The germline V gene encodes CDR1 NNHDY and CDR2 SYVADS. The CDR3 spans 14 residues. With 6 bases clipped from V and 1 base from J, the junction kept 4 bases outside the gene matches. The CDR3 here is CASTGGARAETLYF. Incomplete CDR3 DNA: TGTGCCAGCACCGGGGGGGCGCGTGCAGAA.